The sequence of this TCR beta chain was determined in a study of cytomegalovirus exposure and HLA in healthy donors (TCRdb year 2017). Regarding the complete study: An earlier analysis of 587 of the donors reported 250 to 350 Gb of sequence data and 95 million to 140 million unique TCR beta sequences obtained from roughly 180 million T cells. Typing coverage varied by locus: roughly 629-640 donors for A, B, C, DRB1 and DQB1; approximately 520 for DQA1; 606 for DPA1; roughly 470 for DPB1. Donor age, sex, ethnicity and CMV serostatus were compiled alongside the repertoire data. The T cell repertoires of several hundred subjects were profiled by immunosequencing and related to cytomegalovirus serostatus. In the later analysis, no new phenotypic data were used to find candidate immune exposures; instead, reliance was placed on TCR beta sequences and their occurrence across donors. A handful of DR-DQ haplotypes were handled as single units for association and clustering because linkage in the cohort was strong. High-throughput TCR immunosequencing, statistical association of individual TCRs with disease status, and machine learning were combined to predict cytomegalovirus infection status. Of the roughly 390 genotyped donors, about 80% fell in the genetic ancestry cluster associated with self-reported Caucasian donors. In addition to the first cohort of hundreds of subjects, a separate validation cohort of under 150 different subjects was used. Genome-wide SNP genotypes for about 60% of the roughly 700 donors were used in a later genetic analysis, which treated that subset as a discovery cohort. HLA typing covered class I and class II loci at four-digit resolution. To decide whether each TCR beta V gene segment behaved as functional or pseudogenic, an earlier analysis of some 600 of the donors relied on high-throughput TCR beta sequencing. In a later analysis, previously published TCR beta repertoires from 550 to 750 donors were re-analyzed and high-resolution HLA genotyping was added so that TCR occurrence patterns could be studied. The study aimed to test whether signatures of past pathogen exposure could be identified by cataloging public T cell receptors. Every discovery cohort repertoire had been produced on one sequencing platform. An early release covering around 630 HLA-typed donors comprised about 290 gigabases of sequencing data and approximately 80 million unique TCR sequences. Across some 400 genotyped donors of the cohort, an average of about 240,000 unique TCR beta nucleotide sequences per donor were sequenced, and around 20% of those sequences were non-productive.

Broader findings and caveats from the paper: When HLA alleles, especially DR and DQ, strongly co-occurred, TCR associations were difficult to assign to individual alleles. The classifier was reported to diagnose cytomegalovirus status with high specificity and sensitivity in both the original and validation cohorts. A cluster of highly shared sequence variants was judged likely to represent a technical artifact of the sequencing pipeline. V-gene and J-gene trimming of TCR beta chains was associated with a missense DCLRE1C variant in a later genetic analysis, and the association was replicated in an independent cohort. A further reported finding was that TCR beta sequences accurately predicted the HLA-A and HLA-B alleles for most subjects in the first cohort. Compared with equally common non-associated chains, HLA-associated TCR beta chains in a later analysis were more clonally expanded and had lower generation probabilities. Specific HLA alleles were associated with roughly 17,000 TCR beta sequences at a false discovery rate of 0.05 in a later analysis. A later analysis found that TCR association rates varied across HLA loci, with DRB1 alleles showing the most associated TCRs and HLA-C alleles the fewest. Roughly uniform sequencing depth across donors was assumed in presence/absence analyses, although this assumption may not hold. Broadly in line with IMGT annotations, most TCR beta V segments showed up in productive rearrangements about 87% or about 30% of the time in an earlier analysis of roughly 590 of the donors. Immune exposure information for the cohort was limited to CMV serostatus. The study listed around 160 TCR beta chains as associated with cytomegalovirus. In this cohort, only TCR beta chains were sequenced, and detectable features were limited by the absence of alpha or paired-chain data. It was suggested by the authors that the approach could potentially be generalized to other disease states and immunological phenotypes. While some public TCRs were present in many individuals, most TCR sequences turned up only very rarely across donors. Some IMGT-functional V segments, including TRBV6-2 and TRBV6-3, could not be told apart with the 87-base-pair reads, so those segments were excluded. Several of the top co-occurrence clusters appeared to be linked to parvovirus B19, influenza, CMV and Epstein-Barr virus, according to a later analysis. Because counts were too low, around 18 rarely observed V segments, including chromosome 9 orphons, were left out of the earlier analysis of 587 of the donors. Linkage disequilibrium might explain the correlated functional status among segregating V segments, but an unknown experimental factor could not be ruled out. A few of the identified cytomegalovirus-associated TCR beta chains were confirmed in vitro to be specific for cytomegalovirus antigens. According to a later analysis, most CMV-associated TCR beta chains appeared to be HLA-restricted, and the HLA associations seemed to be driven largely by CMV exposure. A later genetic analysis reported fewer N-insertions in productive TCRs among donors in an Asian-associated ancestry cluster than the approximately 700-donor mean. HLA typing was unavailable for some donors at each locus, so association tests used only the typed subset.

Worth noting for this clone: Its antigen remains undetermined. The sample holds no much larger clone one base away, and base qualities are not on file.

Libraries were built with the immunoSEQ multiplex PCR assay. The multiplex PCR relied on a mix of 60 forward primers for TCR Vbeta segments and 13 reverse primers for TCR Jbeta segments. The CDR3 region of rearranged TCR beta genes was amplified from genomic DNA by a multiplex PCR assay. Amplified TCR beta libraries were sequenced as 87-base-pair reads on the Illumina HiSeq System. In the source study's methods: Across the 666 repertoires, a later analysis counted 75 million to 90 million unique TCR beta chains, about 10 million of which were shared by at least two donors. To remove PCR and sequencing errors, raw reads were error-corrected and collapsed into unique sequences using a nearest-neighbor algorithm that merged closely related sequences. CDR3 sequences were aligned to IMGT reference sequences to assign V, D and J gene segments. For a sequence to be retained, at least a six-nucleotide match to both a V gene segment and a J gene segment was required. A rearrangement counted as productive if the CDR3 had no stop codons and remained in frame with V and J, and every other rearrangement counted as non-productive. Following IMGT convention, CDR3 was defined as the stretch from the second conserved V-encoded cysteine up to the conserved J-encoded phenylalanine. In an earlier analysis of around 570 of the donors, sequences lacking an unambiguous match to a single V gene segment were excluded. In an earlier analysis of a few hundred of the donors, V segments were called functional above 56.7% productive rearrangements and were called segregating when the between-donor standard deviation exceeded 5%. A statistical classification framework was built for diagnosing cytomegalovirus status from the catalog of TCR beta chain sequences. V and J gene assignment, in a later analysis, came from comparing TCR nucleotide sequences with IMGT/GENE-DB human TR gene sequences. Using the TCRdist pipeline, a later analysis assigned CDR3 sequences along with most-parsimonious VDJ recombination scenarios. In a later analysis, every TCR beta chain was defined by the combination of its CDR3 amino acid sequence and its V-gene family, and reads without a unique V-gene family were dropped. A later analysis removed over 500 highly shared, low-generation-probability nucleotide sequences to deal with suspected cross-contamination and a sequencing artifact. In a later analysis, a clonal expansion index for each public chain was calculated from normalized within-repertoire ranks of inferred template counts. Generation probabilities in a later analysis came from a VDJ recombination model fitted to out-of-frame rearrangements, and those results were checked against IGoR. A later analysis scored TCR-TCR, TCR-HLA and TCR-CMV co-occurrence with hypergeometric tests, applying a repertoire-size bias correction to TCR pairs. False discovery rates were estimated in a later analysis by permuting HLA or CMV assignments 20 times. In a later analysis, co-occurring TCRs were grouped with DBSCAN, and TCRdist sequence similarity was added when clustering was performed within HLA-allele-positive subsets. For co-occurrence clustering, repertoires with fewer than 30,000 or more than 120,000 public chains were excluded, along with about five repertoires with anomalous nucleotide sharing. The clones in this table, taken by TCRdb from immuneACCESS, are in-frame only. Not every clone is retained; where verified, under half of the shortfall comes from an unresolved V gene, and the cause of the rest is unknown. D and trimming come from the DNA, and the V and J calls and clone size come from that table. The sample table lists approximately 150,000 clones, about 80% of them with a count of one. 1.5% to 2% of the sample lies in the top ten.

The cohort consisted of hundreds of healthy bone marrow donors. At the time of sampling, every cohort member was nominally healthy, though immune exposures that went unrecorded were likely present. The donor tested CMV seronegative, placing the donor among the 350 or so seronegative members of the cohort. A peripheral blood sample was collected from each donor, and TCR beta sequencing was performed on peripheral blood mononuclear cells. The Qiagen DNeasy Blood Extraction Kit was used to extract genomic DNA from the blood cell samples. From V the trimming removes 2 bases and from J it removes 6 bases, while the gene matches leave 19 bases of the junction unaccounted for. The CDR3, from cysteine to phenylalanine, totals 19 residues. Only the CDR3 DNA stays, 57 bases, in frame from base 1. From a lookup of the germline V gene, CDR1 and CDR2 are SGHRS and YFSETQ.

The receptor's source is a woman younger than 45 in good health and CMV-seronegative. The sequencing sample was made of PBMCs. The sequence joins TRBV5-1 to TRBJ1-4; 7 bases in the junction line up with TRBD1. The CDR3 here reads CASSFGQVFLRGLDEKLFF. The nucleotide sequence is TGCGCCAGCAGCTTCGGACAGGTCTTTCTACGAGGTCTCGATGAAAAACTGTTTTTT. Reference TRBV5-1 and TRBJ1-4 proteins supply the regions before and after the CDR3; the full variable domain is: KAGVTQTPRYLIKTRGQQVTLSCSPISGHRSVSWYQQTPGQGLQFLFEYFSETQRNKGNFPGRFSGRQFSNSRSEMNVSTLELGDSALYLCASSFGQVFLRGLDEKLFFGSGTQLSVL.